The 27 T cell receptor beta chains in this list originate from one sample, sequenced in a study of T cells in Graves' hyperthyroidism and ophthalmopathy. Amplification targeted TCR beta CDR3 regions from RNA transcripts. First-round RT-PCR with HTBI primers amplified the TCR CDR3 region. In TCRdb, the multiplex PCR reads were re-called with MiXCR into one record per CDR3 protein. In the table there are 400,000 to 550,000 distinct CDR3 sequences, approximately 14% of which are singletons. Sequencing was carried out using blood. The receptors shown here come from a woman younger than 30 with Graves' hyperthyroidism.

This clonotype was seen many times. The chain uses TRBV12-3 or TRBV12-4 and TRBJ1-1, with 8 positions matching TRBD1. The ends lost 6 bases at V and 2 bases at J; junction bases unmatched: 5. This CDR3 spans 14 amino acids. CDR3 nucleotides: TGTGCCAGCAGAGCCGACAGGGGTAACACTGAAGCTTTCTTT. It specifies CASRADRGNTEAFF.

This clonotype was observed many times. The chain combines TRBV14 with TRBJ2-3; D is unresolved. Trimming cost V 4 bases and J 2 bases, with 10 bases left between them. CDR3 size: 14 residues. Germline-derived CDR1 and CDR2 are SGHDN and FVKESK. CDR3 protein: CASSLEQYTDTQYF. The DNA for the CDR3 is TGTGCCAGCAGCCTAGAACAGTACACAGATACGCAGTATTTT.

This clonotype has ten or more counts. The chain combines TRBV6-1 with TRBJ1-1; tentative D call: TRBD1 (6 bases). The V end was cut by 5 bases, the J end by 1 base, with 20 bases between. The CDR3 is made up of 17 amino acids. Germline V gives CDR1 MNHNS, CDR2 SASEGT. The CDR3 sequence: CASSSQGRGSRNTEAFF. CDR3 in DNA: TGTGCCAGCAGTTCCCAGGGGCGCGGGTCTCGGAACACTGAAGCTTTCTTT.

The chain uses TRBV2 and TRBJ1-1, with 8 nucleotides matching TRBD1. Germline values: CDR1 SNHLY, CDR2 FYNNEI. V dropped 7 bases and J dropped 0; count of bases not matched to a gene: 4. CDR3 length equals 14 residues. The CDR3 DNA is TGTGCCAGCACCGGACAGGGCATGAACACTGAAGCTTTCTTT. Its translation is CASTGQGMNTEAFF.

The J gene is TRBJ2-2, the V gene TRBV29-1; D may be TRBD1 (7 bases). Per the germline V gene, CDR1 is SQVTM and CDR2 is ANQGSEA. Between the trimmed V and J ends, which lost 3 bases and 3 bases, there was a span of 11 bases. CDR3 length: 14 amino acids. CDR3 bases: TGCAGCGTTGACGGCAGGGGGGACACCGGGGAGCTGTTTTTT. It codes for CSVDGRGDTGELFF.

This clonotype was seen only a few times. This chain joins TRBV30 and TRBJ2-5; 9 positions match TRBD2. Germline assignment: CDR1 GTSNPN and CDR2 SVGIG (reference sequence). This CDR3 spans 15 amino acids. The V gene end was trimmed by 1 base and the J gene end by 4 bases; junction bases not matched to a gene: 7. CDR3 sequence reads: CAWSGRLAGRETQYF. Here the CDR3 DNA reads TGTGCCTGGAGTGGTAGGCTAGCGGGAAGAGAGACCCAGTACTTC.

This clonotype was detected many times. J is TRBJ1-5 and V is TRBV6-5; D gene ambiguous. The CDR3 length is 12 residues. CDR1 is MNHEY and CDR2 is SVGAGI in the germline V gene. Trimming removed 2 bases at V and 7 bases at J, with 6 bases between. CDR3 sequence: CASSYDRQPQHF. CDR3 bases: TGTGCCAGCAGTTACGACCGCCAGCCCCAGCATTTT.

The chain links TRBV20-1 to TRBJ2-7; 7 positions match TRBD1. Germline V lookup: CDR1 DFQATT, CDR2 SNEGSKA (reference sequence). The CDR3 sequence is 13 residues long. V shed 1 base and J 4 bases; nucleotides not matched to a gene: 4. The CDR3 reads CSARGGQPYEQYF. In DNA, the CDR3 is TGCAGTGCTAGAGGGGGACAGCCTTACGAGCAGTACTTC.

This clonotype was seen ten or more times. The chain carries TRBV10-1 and TRBJ2-1; tentatively, D is TRBD2 (6 bases). The CDR3 loop spans 17 amino acids. CDR1 and CDR2 (germline): WNHNN, SYGVQD (reference sequence). Deletions cut 2 bases from V and 4 bases from J, with 18 bases between. The CDR3, as DNA: TGCGCCAGCAGTGAGGATTCGTTTGGGGGAGGATACAATGAGCAGTTCTTC. Translating gives CASSEDSFGGGYNEQFF.

This clonotype has ten or more counts. The chain has TRBV9 and TRBJ2-5; unclear D gene. CDR3 length equals 12 residues. V dropped 2 bases and J dropped 4 bases, with 6 bases sitting between them. Germline CDR1 and CDR2: SGDLS and YYNGEE. CDR3 sequence (DNA): TGTGCCAGCAGCGTGTTGGGAGAGACCCAGTACTTC. Translation gives CASSVLGETQYF.

The chain joins TRBV6-1 to TRBJ1-5, with 9 bases lining up with TRBD1. Trimming cost V 2 bases and J 5 bases; bases outside gene matches: 1. Germline lookup yields CDR1 MNHNS and CDR2 SASEGT. The CDR3 is 14 residues long. The CDR3 DNA follows: TGTGCCAGCAGTGAAACAGGGGGCCATCAGCCCCAGCATTTT. Translating gives CASSETGGHQPQHF.

This chain connects TRBV9 to TRBJ2-1; 13 bases fit TRBD2. CDR3 size: 16 residues. V shed 0 bases and J 4 bases; nucleotides not matched to a gene: 1. Per the germline V gene, CDR1 is SGDLS and CDR2 is YYNGEE. Here the CDR3 DNA reads TGTGCCAGCAGCGTAGGGACTAGCGGGGGTTACAATGAGCAGTTCTTC. Protein: CASSVGTSGGYNEQFF.

The chain employs TRBV7-6 and TRBJ2-7; D is possibly TRBD2 (5 bases). This CDR3 has 15 amino acids. Germline V CDR1 and CDR2: SGHVS, FNYEAQ. V lost 4 bases and J lost 6, with 19 bases in between. CDR3 in DNA: TGTGCCAGCAGCTCCGGGCGGGTGGTGGCCACCGAGCAGTACTTC. This codes for CASSSGRVVATEQYF.

This clonotype occurred many times. The chain has TRBV18 and TRBJ1-4; TRBD1 aligns across 7 bases. Per germline, CDR1 KGHSH and CDR2 LQKENI. The CDR3 extends over 17 amino acids. J was trimmed by 7 bases and V by 1 base; bases with no gene match: 12. The CDR3 region has the DNA TGTGCCAGCTCACCACGCGGACAGGTCGGAGTCGCTGAAAAACTGTTTTTT. Translated: CASSPRGQVGVAEKLFF.

This clonotype was picked up many times. The rearrangement joins TRBV6-1 to TRBJ1-6; the D gene is possibly TRBD1 (5 bases). The CDR3 loop spans 12 amino acids. The germline CDR1 and CDR2 sequences are MNHNS and SASEGT. V lost 5 bases and J 14 bases, leaving 13 bases between the germline ends. The chain's CDR3 is CASSYQGVSLHF. The CDR3 nucleotides are TGTGCCAGCAGTTACCAGGGTGTGTCCCTCCACTTT.

This sequence joins TRBV9 and TRBJ2-1; the match to TRBD2 covers 13 bases. This CDR3 has 16 residues. After removal of 4 bases from V and 7 bases from J, the junction contained 8 bases not matched to a gene. The germline CDR1 and CDR2 sequences are SGDLS and YYNGEE. DNA for the CDR3: TGTGCCAGCAGCCCCCTGACTAGCGGGAGGATTAATGAGCAGTTCTTC. Protein: CASSPLTSGRINEQFF.

A few counts support this clonotype. The genes are TRBV5-1 and TRBJ1-4, with TRBD1 matching over 8 bases. J gave up 4 bases and V 4 bases, and 6 bases lay outside the gene matches. The CDR3 covers 15 residues. Looked up from germline, CDR1 is SGHRS and CDR2 is YFSETQ. CDR3 nucleotides: TGCGCCAGCAGCAAAGGGACAGGCGATAATGAAAAACTGTTTTTT. It translates to CASSKGTGDNEKLFF.

This clonotype has only a few counts. This chain links TRBV14 with TRBJ2-5; D remains ambiguous. The CDR3 has 13 residues. The V gene lost 3 bases and the J gene lost 5 bases, with 10 bases spanning the gap. CDR1 and CDR2 (germline): SGHDN, FVKESK. Here the CDR3 reads CASSHPVGETQYF. The DNA for the CDR3 is TGTGCCAGCAGCCATCCAGTAGGGGAGACCCAGTACTTC.

This clonotype was recorded many times. This chain joins TRBV20-1 and TRBJ2-3; 8 nucleotides line up with TRBD2. CDR1 is DFQATT and CDR2 is SNEGSKA in the germline V gene (reference sequence). V lost 5 bases to trimming and J lost 5 bases; unmatched junction nucleotides: 12. CDR3 length: 15 amino acids. The CDR3 DNA reads TGCAGTGCTGGTAGACAGCGGGAGTATAGAGATACGCAGTATTTT. Its translation is CSAGRQREYRDTQYF.

Note on this clonotype: This clone may be a read error of a much larger clone one base away. The chain recombines TRBV20-1 with TRBJ2-7, with 9 nucleotides matching TRBD2. V lost 0 bases to trimming and J lost 5 bases; unmatched junction nucleotides: 14. This CDR3 contains 17 residues. CDR1 DFQATT and CDR2 SNEGSKA come from the germline V gene (reference sequence). CDR3 loop: CSARDPGASGNHNEQYF. CDR3 DNA: TGCAGTGCTAGAGATCCCGGGGCTAGCGGGAATCACAACGAGCAGTACTTC.

The V call is TRBV12-3 or TRBV12-4, the J call TRBJ2-7; 7 bases fit TRBD1. The CDR3 runs 13 residues. With 6 bases clipped from V and 3 bases from J, the junction kept 5 bases outside the gene matches. CDR3 nucleotide sequence: TGTGCCAGCAGGGCCGGGACAGACTACGAGCAGTACTTC. Protein product: CASRAGTDYEQYF.

About this clonotype itself: This may be a read error: a much more frequent sequence differs by one nucleotide. V is TRBV24-1 and J is TRBJ2-1, with TRBD2 identical over 15 bases. Germline CDR1 reads KGHDR; CDR2 reads SFDVKD. The J segment lost 0 bases and the V segment lost 4 bases, leaving 6 bases of the junction unmatched. This CDR3 has 19 residues. CDR3 nucleotides: TGTGCCACCAGTGAAATCGGGACTAGCGGGAGGAGCTCCTACAATGAGCAGTTCTTC. It yields the protein CATSEIGTSGRSSYNEQFF.

There are many counts of this clonotype. The chain carries TRBV11-2 and TRBJ2-5, with 7 bases that match TRBD2. Per germline, CDR1 SGHAT and CDR2 FQNNGV. V trimming: 5 bases; J trimming: 3 bases; junction bases outside the gene matches: 6. CDR3 length equals 14 residues. CDR3 DNA sequence: TGTGCCAGCAGCGCCCTTGGACTAGAAGAGACCCAGTACTTC. Amino acids: CASSALGLEETQYF.

This clonotype was detected ten times or more. The chain carries TRBV3-1 and TRBJ2-5; D remains unclear. V was clipped by 0 bases and J by 5 bases, with 13 bases between them. The CDR3 has 15 residues. CDR1 is LGHDT, CDR2 YNNKEL, per germline (reference sequence). CDR3 sequence reads: CASSQEIGGAETQYF. The CDR3 nucleotides are TGTGCCAGCAGCCAAGAGATAGGTGGTGCGGAGACCCAGTACTTC.

At least ten counts were recorded for this clonotype. The chain links TRBV11-2 to TRBJ2-7; 8 bases are a match to TRBD2. V lost 4 bases and J lost 6; bases outside the gene matches: 14. This CDR3 comprises 16 residues. Germline V gene sequence: CDR1 SGHAT, CDR2 FQNNGV. CDR3 sequence: CASSSTPGGVEGEQYF. CDR3 sequence (DNA): TGTGCCAGCAGCTCCACCCCGGGAGGGGTTGAGGGCGAGCAGTACTTC.

This clonotype was recorded at least ten times. V gene TRBV5-5 combines with J gene TRBJ1-1, with D unclear. Germline lookup yields CDR1 SGHKS and CDR2 YYEKEE (reference sequence). This CDR3 region has 14 residues. Trimming left V 4 bases short and J 1 base short, with 11 bases between. Here the CDR3 DNA reads TGTGCCAGCAGCATCCACCCGGAGAACACTGAAGCTTTCTTT. Protein sequence: CASSIHPENTEAFF.

The chain links TRBV6-1 to TRBJ2-6, with D hard to call. Deletions cut 7 bases from V and 0 bases from J, with 10 bases between. This CDR3 spans 15 amino acids. Looked up from germline, CDR1 is MNHNS and CDR2 is SASEGT. DNA of the CDR3: TGTGCCAGCACAGAGTGGGGCTCTGGGGCCAACGTCCTGACTTTC. Translation gives CASTEWGSGANVLTF.